This T cell receptor (beta chain) emerged from a study of control samples from healthy donors and cancer patients. Trimming removed 1 base at V and 1 base at J, with 13 bases between. CDR1 and CDR2 from the germline V gene are MNHNS and SASEGT. This CDR3 comprises 16 residues. This table comes from immunoSEQ multiplex PCR, and its TCRdb copy is limited to in-frame clones, with some not included. The table has about 95,000 clones, 90% to 95% seen once. This clone was seen once. This receptor was obtained from a woman in her twenties or thirties in good health. Input material: blood. The V call is TRBV6-1, the J call TRBJ1-1; D ambiguous. CDR3 amino acids: CASSEGWSPPNTEAFF. The CDR3 DNA reads as TGTGCCAGCAGTGAAGGGTGGAGTCCTCCGAACACTGAAGCTTTCTTT.